The 9 T cell receptor beta chains below all came from one sample that was sequenced in a study of blood T cell repertoires in COVID-19. TCRdb keeps only in-frame clones here, not all; method: immunoSEQ multiplex PCR. The sample holds around 200,000 clones; about 86% are singletons and the top ten take under 3.5%. Sequenced input: peripheral blood. The receptor source for this set is a man aged 50-60 years with active or convalescent COVID-19.

This clone has a single count. The V call is TRBV3-1 (or the pseudogene TRBV3-2), the J call TRBJ2-1, with TRBD2 matching over 8 bases. CDR1 and CDR2 (germline): LGHDT, YNNKEL (reference sequence). Trimming took 6 bases from V and 6 from J; bases not matched to a gene: 4. The CDR3 spans 13 residues. The chain's CDR3 is CASRSGSGNEQFF. Here the CDR3 DNA reads TGTGCCAGCAGAAGCGGGAGCGGCAATGAGCAGTTCTTC.

The chain links TRBV2 to TRBJ1-5; 7 nucleotides agree with TRBD1. Losses at the gene ends were 7 bases for V and 3 bases for J; bases not matched to a gene: 6. This CDR3 has 14 amino acids. Germline V gene data show CDR1 as SNHLY and CDR2 as FYNNEI. In nucleotides, the CDR3 is TGTGCCAGCACCCGGGACAGAGCCAATCAGCCCCAGCATTTT. This codes for CASTRDRANQPQHF.

The rearrangement links TRBV2 to TRBJ1-1, with D possibly TRBD1 on 6 matching bases. Trimming took 7 bases from V and 7 from J, leaving 16 bases between them. Germline loops: CDR1 SNHLY, CDR2 FYNNEI. CDR3 length: 13 residues. The CDR3 DNA reads as TGTGCCAGCATATCAGGGGCCTACCGTGAAGCTTTCTTT. It is translated as CASISGAYREAFF.

J is TRBJ2-2 and V is TRBV5-1, with D possibly TRBD1 on 5 matching bases. The CDR3 contains 14 residues. Germline V lookup: CDR1 SGHRS, CDR2 YFSETQ. The germline V and J ends were trimmed by 6 bases and 3 bases, with 12 bases remaining between them. The CDR3 loop is CASKARVDTGELFF. The CDR3 bases are TGCGCCAGCAAGGCCAGGGTGGACACCGGGGAGCTGTTTTTT.

This rearrangement joins TRBV15 to TRBJ2-2, with D possibly being TRBD1 (6 bases). V was trimmed by 0 bases and J by 7 bases, leaving 12 bases between them. CDR3 length: 15 amino acids. Per germline, CDR1 LNHNV and CDR2 YYDKDF (reference sequence). The CDR3 coding sequence is TGTGCCACCAGCAGAGATTGGGGGCTCCGCGGGGAGCTGTTTTTT. This encodes CATSRDWGLRGELFF.

The V call is TRBV28, the J call TRBJ2-7; 10 nucleotides match TRBD2. The CDR3 is 17 amino acids. The V gene's germline CDR1 is MDHEN and CDR2 SYDVKM. The V gene end was trimmed by 1 base and the J gene end by 2 bases; junction bases not matched to a gene: 8. The CDR3 loop is CASSLSASGGFAYEQYF. The CDR3 bases are TGTGCCAGCAGTTTATCGGCTAGCGGGGGTTTCGCCTACGAGCAGTACTTC. The whole variable domain, remainder taken from reference TRBV28 and TRBJ2-7, is DVKVTQSSRYLVKRTGEKVFLECVQDMDHENMFWYRQDPGLGLRLIYFSYDVKMKEKGDIPEGYSVSREKKERFSLILESASTNQTSMYLCASSLSASGGFAYEQYFGPGTRLTVT.

The chain has TRBV5-6 and TRBJ1-2, with 10 bases identical to TRBD1. Germline V gene lookup returns CDR1 SGHDT and CDR2 YYEEEE. The CDR3 extends over 13 amino acids. The trim removed 4 bases at V and 6 bases at J, leaving 3 bases unmatched. Here the CDR3 reads CASSTGTGDGYTF. The DNA for the CDR3 is TGTGCCAGCAGCACCGGGACAGGGGATGGCTACACCTTC.

The genes are TRBV19 and TRBJ1-1; D is undetermined. V was pared by 3 bases and J by 1 base, with 9 bases between. The CDR3 contains 14 residues. The V gene's germline CDR1 is LNHDA and CDR2 SQIVND (reference sequence). The DNA of the CDR3 is TGTGCCAGTAGTATCTGGGCGGGGAACACTGAAGCTTTCTTT. As protein: CASSIWAGNTEAFF.

The sample holds one count of this clone. The chain combines TRBV7-8 with TRBJ1-1; TRBD1 might be the D (5 bases). Trimming took 4 bases from V and 0 from J, leaving 12 bases between them. CDR3 length: 15 residues. Germline CDR1 is SGHVS and CDR2 is FQNEAQ. The CDR3 DNA reads TGTGCCAGCAGCTCGATGACAGCCATGAACACTGAAGCTTTCTTT. Protein sequence: CASSSMTAMNTEAFF.